Below, one T cell receptor beta chain is given with its context. Its antigen is unidentified. Control samples were healthy donors' buffy coats. This record comes from a study of STAT5B mutations in CD4+ large granular lymphocyte leukemia. The CDR3 extends over 14 amino acids. Per germline, CDR1 MNHNY and CDR2 SVGAGI (reference sequence). V lost 7 bases and J lost 2, with 11 bases in between. Study-wide results and limits: TRBV06-family usage was enriched in top patient clones (8/27) versus controls (2/35).

Only in-frame clones appear in the TCRdb table, and some are missing; sequencing was by immunoSEQ multiplex PCR. This table has about 30,000 clones, around four fifths appearing once. This receptor was obtained from a human donor in good health. The chain couples TRBV6-6 to TRBJ1-4, with a tentative D call TRBD1 (6 bases). Sequencing was carried out using CD4+ T cells from blood buffy coats. The CDR3 DNA reads TGTGCCAGCATCAGGGGAGGTACTAATGAAAAACTGTTTTTT. This codes for CASIRGGTNEKLFF.